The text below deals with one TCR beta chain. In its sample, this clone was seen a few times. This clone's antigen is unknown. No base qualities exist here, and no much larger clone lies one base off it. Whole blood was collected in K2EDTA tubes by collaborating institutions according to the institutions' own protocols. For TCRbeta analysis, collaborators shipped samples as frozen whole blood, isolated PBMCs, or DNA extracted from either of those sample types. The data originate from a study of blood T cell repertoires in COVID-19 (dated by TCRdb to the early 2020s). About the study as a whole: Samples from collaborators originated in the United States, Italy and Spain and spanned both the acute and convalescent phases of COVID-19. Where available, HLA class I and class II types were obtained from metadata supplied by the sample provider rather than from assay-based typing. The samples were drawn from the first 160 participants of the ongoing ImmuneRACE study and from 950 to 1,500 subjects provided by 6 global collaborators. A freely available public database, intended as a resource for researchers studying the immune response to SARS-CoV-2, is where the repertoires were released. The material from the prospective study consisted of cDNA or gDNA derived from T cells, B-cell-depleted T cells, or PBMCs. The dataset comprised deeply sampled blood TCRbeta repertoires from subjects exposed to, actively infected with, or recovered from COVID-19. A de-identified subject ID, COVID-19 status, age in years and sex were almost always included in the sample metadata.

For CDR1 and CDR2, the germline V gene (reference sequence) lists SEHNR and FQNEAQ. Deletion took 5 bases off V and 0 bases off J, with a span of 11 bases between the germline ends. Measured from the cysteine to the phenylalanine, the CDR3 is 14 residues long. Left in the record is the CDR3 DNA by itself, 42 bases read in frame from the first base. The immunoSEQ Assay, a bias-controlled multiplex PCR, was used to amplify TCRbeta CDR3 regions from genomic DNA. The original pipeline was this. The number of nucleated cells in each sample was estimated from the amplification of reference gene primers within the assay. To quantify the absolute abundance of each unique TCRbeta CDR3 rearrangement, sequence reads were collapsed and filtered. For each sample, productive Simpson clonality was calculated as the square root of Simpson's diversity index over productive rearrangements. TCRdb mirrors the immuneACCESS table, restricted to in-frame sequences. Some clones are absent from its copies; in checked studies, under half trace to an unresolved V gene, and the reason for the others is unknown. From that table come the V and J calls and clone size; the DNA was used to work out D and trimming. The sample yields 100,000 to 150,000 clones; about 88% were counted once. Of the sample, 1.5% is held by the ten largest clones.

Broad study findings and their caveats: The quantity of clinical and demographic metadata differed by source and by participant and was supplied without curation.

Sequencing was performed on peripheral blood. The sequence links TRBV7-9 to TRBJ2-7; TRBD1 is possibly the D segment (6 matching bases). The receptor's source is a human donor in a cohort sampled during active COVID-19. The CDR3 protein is CASSADSISYEQYF. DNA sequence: TGTGCCAGCAGCGCGGACAGCATCTCCTACGAGCAGTACTTC.